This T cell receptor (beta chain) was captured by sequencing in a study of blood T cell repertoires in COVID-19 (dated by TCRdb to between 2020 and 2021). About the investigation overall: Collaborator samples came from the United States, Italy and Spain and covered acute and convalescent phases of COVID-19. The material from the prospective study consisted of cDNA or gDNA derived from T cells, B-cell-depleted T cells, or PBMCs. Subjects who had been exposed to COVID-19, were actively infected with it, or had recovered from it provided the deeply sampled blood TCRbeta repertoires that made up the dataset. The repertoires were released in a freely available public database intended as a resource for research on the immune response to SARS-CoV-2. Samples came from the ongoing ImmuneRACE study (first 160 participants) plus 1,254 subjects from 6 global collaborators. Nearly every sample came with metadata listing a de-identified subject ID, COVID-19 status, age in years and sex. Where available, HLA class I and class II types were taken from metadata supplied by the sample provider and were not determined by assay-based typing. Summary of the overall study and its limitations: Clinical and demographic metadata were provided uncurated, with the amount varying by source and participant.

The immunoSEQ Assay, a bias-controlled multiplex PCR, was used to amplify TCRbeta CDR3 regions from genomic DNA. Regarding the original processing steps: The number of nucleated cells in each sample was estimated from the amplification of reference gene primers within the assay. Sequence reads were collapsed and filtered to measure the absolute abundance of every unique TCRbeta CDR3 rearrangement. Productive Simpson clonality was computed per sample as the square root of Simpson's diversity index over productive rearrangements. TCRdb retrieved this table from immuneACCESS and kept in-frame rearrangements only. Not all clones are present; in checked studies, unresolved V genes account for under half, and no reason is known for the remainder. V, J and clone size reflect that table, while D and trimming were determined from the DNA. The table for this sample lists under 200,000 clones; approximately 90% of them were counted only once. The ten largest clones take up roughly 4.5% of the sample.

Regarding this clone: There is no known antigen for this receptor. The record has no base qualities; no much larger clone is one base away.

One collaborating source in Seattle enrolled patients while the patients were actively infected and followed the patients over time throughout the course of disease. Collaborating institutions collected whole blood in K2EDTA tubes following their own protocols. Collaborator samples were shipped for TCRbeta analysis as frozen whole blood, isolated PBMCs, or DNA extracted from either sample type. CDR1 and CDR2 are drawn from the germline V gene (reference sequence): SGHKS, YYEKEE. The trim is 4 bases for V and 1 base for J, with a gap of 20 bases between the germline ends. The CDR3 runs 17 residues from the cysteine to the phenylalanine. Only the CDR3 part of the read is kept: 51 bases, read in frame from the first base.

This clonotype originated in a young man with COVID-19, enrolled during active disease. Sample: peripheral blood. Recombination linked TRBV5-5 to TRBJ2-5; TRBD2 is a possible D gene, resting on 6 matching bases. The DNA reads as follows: TGTGCCAGCAGCCTCTCTCGGGGGTTCGGTCTCCAAGAGACCCAGTACTTC. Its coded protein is CASSLSRGFGLQETQYF.